Below, one TCR beta chain is given with its context. This clonotype was found many times. Its target antigen remains unknown. No per-base quality is available; no much larger clone lies one base away. This sample was included in a study of identical twins (TCRdb year 2016). About the study as a whole: To test whether fetal clonotypes persist, this study deep-sequenced TCR alpha and beta repertoires from monozygotic twins, from unrelated adults of various ages, and from cord blood. Replicate twin experiments were performed at different times using different library preparation protocols to rule out contamination. The full study reports these points: Because the same donors could not be followed over many years, conclusions were based on cross-sectional statistical analysis. Compared with coincidental sharing between unrelated individuals, an excess of low generation-probability sequences was observed among out-of-frame TCR alpha sequences shared between twins. Excess twin sharing in beta out-of-frame sequences was weaker because fewer shared sequences lowered the signal-to-noise ratio. Zero-insertion analyses could be partly confounded by invariant T cells such as MAIT and iNKT, although diverse VJ usage argued against such confounding for most clonotypes. Abundant cord blood beta clonotypes carried fewer insertions; young adult naive repertoires showed a weaker similar trend, while memory repertoires showed none. In monozygotic twins, recombination models systematically underestimated out-of-frame TCR alpha sharing, but the models matched the sharing seen between unrelated individuals.

Library preparation was by 5' RACE. TCRdb lists the instrument as Illumina HiSeq 2000. A universal primer binding site was introduced by template switching, and a unique molecular identifier was present in the final cDNA, enabling accurate counting of TCR cDNA molecules. Specific primers in the conserved constant-segment region were used to synthesize first-strand cDNA for TCR alpha and beta chains. To control for contamination, every cDNA library was double barcoded, receiving both a SMART-Mk sample barcode and Illumina barcodes. TruSeq adapter sequences, together with Illumina sample barcodes, were added in two successive PCR steps. The Illumina HiSeq platform was used with custom primers to sequence TCR alpha and beta cDNA libraries. Processing in the source paper ran as follows. Unique molecular identifiers were extracted from raw reads with MiGEC, and CDR3 positions were determined with MiXCR. For each individual, recombination models were inferred using an EM algorithm with the repgenHMM and IGoR tools. Shared clonotype analysis was performed with the tcR package in R, normalizing sharing by the product of cloneset sizes. Out-of-frame nonproductive sequences were analyzed to study raw recombination free of thymic and clonal selection effects. Through fastp at Q25 and MiXCR, TCRdb rebuilt clones from the public reads, retaining in-frame beta chains. Here each entry gathers all rows of one CDR3 protein and keeps the most common genes and DNA. The V and J calls shown here were made by TCRdb, not taken from the authors' results. This sample lists around 100,000 distinct CDR3 sequences; just under 6% were detected once. The ten top clones hold about 12% of the sample.

Every donor in the study was a healthy Caucasian. Miltenyi CD45RO+ enrichment and human naive T-cell isolation kits were used to isolate memory (CD45RO+) and naive T cells from PBMC. This sequence was found in a woman in her forties or fifties in good health. Input material: memory T cells sorted from blood. The sample's cell subset or site label, in plain terms: CD45RO+ enriched T cells.

CDR3 reads: CASSFSGAGYTF. The DNA is TGTGCCAGCAGTTTTTCAGGGGCTGGCTACACCTTC. Here the chain combines TRBV12-3 or TRBV12-4 and TRBJ1-2; the D gene is perhaps TRBD1, on 6 matching bases. The junction carries 9 bases between V and J, which are trimmed by 3 bases and 7 bases respectively. Including cysteine and phenylalanine, the CDR3 has 12 amino acids. The read is trimmed to its CDR3 DNA, 36 bases read in frame from base 1.